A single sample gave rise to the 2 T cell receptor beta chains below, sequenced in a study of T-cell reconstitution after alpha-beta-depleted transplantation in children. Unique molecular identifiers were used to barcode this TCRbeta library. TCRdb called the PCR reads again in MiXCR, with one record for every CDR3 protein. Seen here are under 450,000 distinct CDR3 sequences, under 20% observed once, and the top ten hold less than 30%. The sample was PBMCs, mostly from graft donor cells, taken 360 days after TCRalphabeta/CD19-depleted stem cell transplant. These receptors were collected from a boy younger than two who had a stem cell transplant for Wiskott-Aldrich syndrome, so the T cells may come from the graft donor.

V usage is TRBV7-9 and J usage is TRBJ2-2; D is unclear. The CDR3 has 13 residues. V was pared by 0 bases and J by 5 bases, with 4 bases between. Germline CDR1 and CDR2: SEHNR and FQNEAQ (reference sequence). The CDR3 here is CASSLAQTGELFF. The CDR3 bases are TGTGCCAGCAGCTTAGCCCAAACCGGGGAGCTGTTTTTT.

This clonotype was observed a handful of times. The CDR3 DNA is TGTGCCAGCAGTCAGACCGGGGGCCGTCGGGAGCAGTACTTC. It translates to CASSQTGGRREQYF. V usage is TRBV6-2 or TRBV6-3 and J usage is TRBJ2-7, with D possibly called TRBD1 or TRBD2 (6 bases each). Trimming took 5 bases from V and 7 from J, leaving 18 bases between them. Per the germline V gene, CDR1 is MNHEY and CDR2 is SVGEGT. CDR3 length equals 14 residues.